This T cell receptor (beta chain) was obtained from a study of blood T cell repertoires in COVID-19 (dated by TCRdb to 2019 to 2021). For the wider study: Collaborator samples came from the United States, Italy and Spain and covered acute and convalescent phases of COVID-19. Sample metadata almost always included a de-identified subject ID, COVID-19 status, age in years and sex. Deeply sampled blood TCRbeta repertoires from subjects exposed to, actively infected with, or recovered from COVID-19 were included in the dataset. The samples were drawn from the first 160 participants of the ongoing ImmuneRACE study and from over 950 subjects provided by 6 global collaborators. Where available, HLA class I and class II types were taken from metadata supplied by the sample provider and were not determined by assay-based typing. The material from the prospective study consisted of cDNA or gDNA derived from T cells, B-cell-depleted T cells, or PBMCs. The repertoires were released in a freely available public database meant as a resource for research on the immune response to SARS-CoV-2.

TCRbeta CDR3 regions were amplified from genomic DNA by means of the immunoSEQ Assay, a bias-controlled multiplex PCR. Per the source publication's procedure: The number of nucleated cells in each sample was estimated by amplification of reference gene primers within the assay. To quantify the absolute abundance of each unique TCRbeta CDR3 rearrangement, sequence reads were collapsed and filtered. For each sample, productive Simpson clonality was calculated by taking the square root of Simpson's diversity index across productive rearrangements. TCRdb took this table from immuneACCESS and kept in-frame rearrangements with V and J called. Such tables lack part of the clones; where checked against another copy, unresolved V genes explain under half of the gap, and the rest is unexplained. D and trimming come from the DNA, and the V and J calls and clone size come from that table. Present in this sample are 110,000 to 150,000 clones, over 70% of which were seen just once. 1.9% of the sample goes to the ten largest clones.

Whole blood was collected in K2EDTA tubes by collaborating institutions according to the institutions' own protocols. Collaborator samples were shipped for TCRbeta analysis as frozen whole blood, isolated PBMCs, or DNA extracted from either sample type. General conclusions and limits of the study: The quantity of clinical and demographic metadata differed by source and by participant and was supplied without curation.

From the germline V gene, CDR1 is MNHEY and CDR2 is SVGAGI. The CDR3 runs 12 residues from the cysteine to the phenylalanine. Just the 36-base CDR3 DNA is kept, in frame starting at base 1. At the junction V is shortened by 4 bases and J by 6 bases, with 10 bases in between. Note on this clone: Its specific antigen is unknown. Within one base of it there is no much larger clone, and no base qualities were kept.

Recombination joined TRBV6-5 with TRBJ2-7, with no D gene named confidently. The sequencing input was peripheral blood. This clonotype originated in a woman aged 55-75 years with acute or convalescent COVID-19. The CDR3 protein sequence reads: CASSLVNGEQYF. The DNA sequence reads TGTGCCAGCAGTTTGGTGAACGGCGAGCAGTACTTC.